These 18 T cell receptor beta chains were sequenced from one sample in a study of T cell responses to AZD1222 COVID-19 vaccine. The protocol was immunoSEQ multiplex PCR, while the TCRdb copy is restricted to in-frame clones and leaves out a portion. The repertoire holds 170,000 or so clones, with roughly 87% as singletons. The sequencing used peripheral blood, collected on day 0 of AZD1222 vaccination. The source of these receptors is an adult in good health.

The chain is built from TRBV4-1 and TRBJ1-2, with a weak D call TRBD1 (6 bases). Germline V CDR1 and CDR2: MGHRA, YSYEKL. Trimming took off 1 base at V and 7 bases at J, with 10 bases between the two ends. The CDR3 consists of 13 residues. The CDR3 loop reads CASSQGGRTGYTF. CDR3 sequence (DNA): TGCGCCAGCAGCCAAGGGGGGCGCACTGGCTACACCTTC.

The V call is TRBV6-6, the J call TRBJ2-3; 12 bases match TRBD2. The V and J ends lost 5 bases and 3 bases, in that order; junction bases with no gene match: 12. The germline V gene encodes CDR1 MNHNY and CDR2 SVGAGI (reference sequence). This CDR3 has 18 amino acids. The CDR3 DNA reads TGTGCCAGCAGTCCACTCTCTAGCGGGAGGGCCTCAACAGATACGCAGTATTTT. Amino acid sequence: CASSPLSSGRASTDTQYF.

This rearrangement joins TRBV11-2 to TRBJ1-3; D gene uncertain. Trimming took off 5 bases at V and 2 bases at J, with 7 bases between the two ends. Germline lookup yields CDR1 SGHAT and CDR2 FQNNGV. This CDR3 region has 13 residues. The CDR3 region is CASSRGTGNTIYF. For the CDR3, the DNA is TGTGCCAGCAGCAGAGGTACTGGAAACACCATATATTTT.

The J gene is TRBJ2-7, the V gene TRBV7-2, with D unclear. With 5 bases removed from V and 1 base from J, the gap between germline ends came to 9 bases. This CDR3 has 13 residues. Germline V lookup: CDR1 SGHTA, CDR2 FQGNSA. Here the CDR3 DNA reads TGTGCCAGCAGCCCCACGGGTTCCTACGAGCAGTACTTC. Its translation: CASSPTGSYEQYF. Full variable domain (rest looked up from reference TRBV7-2 and TRBJ2-7): GAGVSQSPSNKVTEKGKDVELRCDPISGHTALYWYRQSLGQGLEFLIYFQGNSAPDKSGLPSDRFSAERTGGSVSTLTIQRTQQEDSAVYLCASSPTGSYEQYFGPGTRLTVT.

This clone was seen more than once but under ten times. The V gene is TRBV6-5, the J gene TRBJ1-4; a possible D gene is TRBD1 (5 bases). Trimming pared 8 bases from V and 0 bases from J, leaving 13 bases between. The CDR3 loop spans 15 amino acids. Germline V lookup: CDR1 MNHEY, CDR2 SVGAGI. The CDR3 nucleotides read TGTGCCAGCCGGGGCAGACTTGCAACTAATGAAAAACTGTTTTTT. It yields the protein CASRGRLATNEKLFF.

This chain connects TRBV6-1 to TRBJ2-7, with 8 nucleotides matching TRBD2. This CDR3 spans 15 amino acids. J was trimmed by 5 bases and V by 2 bases; bases with no gene match: 8. Per germline, CDR1 MNHNS and CDR2 SASEGT. The CDR3 DNA follows: TGTGCCAGCAGTGAATTGGGCGGGAGGATCGACGAGCAGTACTTC. Encoded protein: CASSELGGRIDEQYF.

The chain combines TRBV6-5 with TRBJ2-5; TRBD1 is a possible D gene (5 bases). The CDR3 loop spans 15 amino acids. In germline, CDR1 is MNHEY, CDR2 SVGAGI. Trimming removed 7 bases from V and 7 bases from J, with 22 bases in between. The CDR3 coding sequence is TGTGCCAGCAAGATCGAGACAGCGCCTGCAGGGACCCAGTACTTC. It is translated as CASKIETAPAGTQYF.

The chain carries TRBV7-2 and TRBJ1-2; TRBD1 matches at 8 bases. J gave up 5 bases and V 5 bases, and 10 bases lay outside the gene matches. This CDR3 comprises 15 residues. Germline V gives CDR1 SGHTA, CDR2 FQGNSA. The CDR3 spells CASSHEGQALYGYTF. CDR3 nucleotide sequence: TGTGCCAGCAGCCACGAGGGACAGGCGCTTTATGGCTACACCTTC.

The gene calls are TRBV16 and TRBJ2-2; 8 nucleotides agree with TRBD2. The CDR3 has 14 amino acids. Unmatched junction bases numbered 5, after V lost 4 bases and J lost 7 bases. Germline V gene sequence: CDR1 KGHSY, CDR2 FQNENV. The CDR3: CASSPGLVVGELFF. DNA of the CDR3: TGTGCCAGCAGCCCGGGACTAGTGGTCGGGGAGCTGTTTTTT.

The chain uses TRBV5-1 and TRBJ1-1; 11 bases agree with TRBD1. Trimming removed 5 bases from V and 0 bases from J; junction bases left unmatched: 3. CDR3 size: 15 residues. The germline V gene encodes CDR1 SGHRS and CDR2 YFSETQ. CDR3 DNA sequence: TGCGCCAGCAGAGGACAGGGGGCAATGAACACTGAAGCTTTCTTT. Translating it yields CASRGQGAMNTEAFF.

J is TRBJ2-1 and V is TRBV5-8; 8 nucleotides align to TRBD1. This CDR3 is 16 amino acids long. After removal of 2 bases from V and 3 bases from J, the junction contained 7 bases not matched to a gene. Germline V lookup: CDR1 SGHTS, CDR2 YDEGEE. For the CDR3, the DNA is TGTGCCAGCAGCTTCCAAAGGACAGGGTTCTACAATGAGCAGTTCTTC. It translates to CASSFQRTGFYNEQFF.

This clone was picked up a small number of times. V usage is TRBV4-1 and J usage is TRBJ2-1, with 15 bases lining up with TRBD2. Trimming removed 3 bases from V and 0 bases from J; junction bases left unmatched: 9. The CDR3 is 20 amino acids. Germline CDR1 reads MGHRA; CDR2 reads YSYEKL. CDR3 DNA sequence: TGCGCCAGCAGCCATCTGGGACTAGCGGGAGGACCGAGCTCCTACAATGAGCAGTTCTTC. Translated: CASSHLGLAGGPSSYNEQFF.

The chain recombines TRBV3-1 (or the pseudogene TRBV3-2) with TRBJ2-7, with 8 bases identical to TRBD2. Germline assignment: CDR1 LGHDT and CDR2 YNNKEL (reference sequence). CDR3 length equals 13 residues. With 7 bases clipped from V and 2 bases from J, the junction kept 4 bases outside the gene matches. CDR3 DNA: TGTGCCAGCACCCTTAGCGGGACCTACGAGCAGTACTTC. This encodes CASTLSGTYEQYF.

CDR3 nucleotide sequence: TGTGCCAGCAGCATTGGACAGGGCTACACCGGGGAGCTGTTTTTT. Translating gives CASSIGQGYTGELFF. The chain recombines TRBV9 with TRBJ2-2; 8 nucleotides agree with TRBD1. Germline V gives CDR1 SGDLS, CDR2 YYNGEE. V shed 4 bases and J 3 bases; nucleotides not matched to a gene: 5. CDR3 size: 15 residues.

The V gene is TRBV18, the J gene TRBJ1-1; 8 bases agree with TRBD1. After removal of 6 bases from V and 4 bases from J, the junction contained 7 bases not matched to a gene. The germline V gene encodes CDR1 KGHSH and CDR2 LQKENI. The CDR3 is 14 residues long. In nucleotides, the CDR3 is TGTGCCAGCTCGCAGGGGGCGGGTGCCACTGAAGCTTTCTTT. This sequence encodes CASSQGAGATEAFF.

The CDR3 loop is CASSDPGRSGGELFF. The CDR3 region has the DNA TGTGCCAGCAGTGACCCAGGGAGAAGTGGCGGGGAGCTGTTTTTT. The chain carries TRBV6-1 and TRBJ2-2, with D perhaps assigned TRBD1 or TRBD2 (5 bases each). CDR1 is MNHNS and CDR2 is SASEGT in the germline V gene. This CDR3 region has 15 residues. The V gene lost 3 bases and the J gene lost 7 bases, with 15 bases spanning the gap.

This clone has a handful of counts. This rearrangement joins TRBV27 to TRBJ1-4, with D unclear. Deletions cut 4 bases from V and 3 bases from J, with 12 bases between. CDR3 size: 15 residues. The V gene's germline CDR1 is MNHEY and CDR2 SMNVEV (reference sequence). For the CDR3, the DNA is TGTGCCAGCAGTTGGAGTGGAGCTCCTAATGAAAAACTGTTTTTT. Protein: CASSWSGAPNEKLFF.

The V call is TRBV29-1, the J call TRBJ1-2; D is possibly TRBD1 (5 bases). CDR1 SQVTM and CDR2 ANQGSEA come from the germline V gene. This CDR3 has 12 amino acids. Between the trimmed V and J ends, which lost 3 bases and 8 bases, there was a span of 13 bases. The DNA of the CDR3 is TGCAGCGTTGAGGGGACCCCACGAGGCTACACCTTC. Its protein is CSVEGTPRGYTF. The whole variable domain, filled in from reference TRBV29-1 and TRBJ1-2, reads SAVISQKPSRDICQRGTSLTIQCQVDSQVTMMFWYRQQPGQSLTLIATANQGSEATYESGFVIDKFPISRPNLTFSTLTVSNMSPEDSSIYLCSVEGTPRGYTFGSGTRLTVV.